The 8 T cell receptor beta chains listed next were all sequenced from one sample in a study of blood T cell repertoires in COVID-19. Profiling relied on immunoSEQ multiplex PCR, and the TCRdb table lists in-frame clones only, not all of them. The top ten clones hold more than 1.4% of a sample with 400,000 to 450,000 clones, roughly 88% of them seen once. Sample: peripheral blood. The receptor set was obtained from a woman aged 25 to 39 with active or convalescent COVID-19.

The table lists this clone with a few counts. The chain carries TRBV10-2 and TRBJ2-5; TRBD1 is a possible D gene (6 bases). Per germline, CDR1 WSHSY and CDR2 SAAADI. The germline V and J ends were trimmed by 5 bases and 3 bases, with 10 bases remaining between them. This CDR3 is 13 amino acids long. The CDR3 DNA follows: TGCGCCAGCAGTACAGGGACCAAAGAGACCCAGTACTTC. This encodes CASSTGTKETQYF.

The chain uses TRBV5-1 and TRBJ1-2; 9 bases are a match to TRBD1. The V and J ends lost 4 bases and 3 bases, in that order; junction bases with no gene match: 10. Germline V gives CDR1 SGHRS, CDR2 YFSETQ. This CDR3 has 16 residues. CDR3 loop: CASSLPTGGSYYGYTF. As DNA, the CDR3 is TGCGCCAGCAGCCTACCGACAGGGGGGTCGTACTATGGCTACACCTTC.

This clone is a singleton in its sample. The rearrangement joins TRBV2 to TRBJ2-1; tentatively, D is TRBD1 (7 bases). Germline V gene sequence: CDR1 SNHLY, CDR2 FYNNEI. The germline V and J ends were trimmed by 6 bases and 5 bases, with 20 bases remaining between them. The CDR3 is 16 amino acids. The CDR3 DNA follows: TGTGCCAGCAGAGACCTCTCAGGGGGGCAGGACAATGAGCAGTTCTTC. This encodes CASRDLSGGQDNEQFF.

The chain recombines TRBV7-2 with TRBJ1-3, with 7 positions matching TRBD1. Germline CDR1 SGHTA, CDR2 FQGNSA. This CDR3 region has 17 residues. The V segment lost 5 bases and the J segment 0 bases; nucleotides outside the gene matches: 10. The CDR3 region is CASSPTLGQHSGNTIYF. DNA of the CDR3: TGTGCCAGCAGCCCGACCCTGGGACAGCACTCTGGAAACACCATATATTTT.

The J gene is TRBJ1-2, the V gene TRBV7-2; TRBD1 might be the D (6 bases). This CDR3 contains 13 residues. Trimming took 8 bases from V and 6 from J, leaving 16 bases between them. CDR1 is SGHTA and CDR2 is FQGNSA in the germline V gene. DNA of the CDR3: TGTGCCAGCCCGGGGGGCTTCTTAAATGGCTACACCTTC. It is translated as CASPGGFLNGYTF.

The chain has TRBV18 and TRBJ2-5, with a possible D match to TRBD1 (5 bases). The V and J ends lost 5 bases and 4 bases respectively, with 23 bases between them. There are 17 residues in the CDR3. Per germline, CDR1 KGHSH and CDR2 LQKENI. CDR3 in DNA: TGTGCCAGCTCAGGTTCAGGGTTCGACCAACCTATAGAGACCCAGTACTTC. Its protein product is CASSGSGFDQPIETQYF.

The V and J genes are TRBV4-1 and TRBJ1-2, with TRBD1 matching over 9 bases. The CDR3 contains 15 residues. The germline gives CDR1 MGHRA, CDR2 YSYEKL. V shed 4 bases and J 3 bases; nucleotides not matched to a gene: 6. CDR3 DNA: TGCGCCAGCAGCCTGAGGACAGGGGTGGACTATGGCTACACCTTC. Protein sequence: CASSLRTGVDYGYTF.

The rearrangement links TRBV11-3 to TRBJ2-1, with a tentative D call TRBD1 (6 bases). Germline V CDR1 and CDR2: SGHNT, YENEEA. The V end lost 5 bases, the J end lost 10 bases, and 21 bases lay between the germline ends. The CDR3 is 15 residues long. This CDR3 reads CASSRPGHPPIEQFF. The DNA for the CDR3 is TGTGCCAGCAGCCGACCGGGACACCCCCCCATCGAGCAGTTCTTC.